This T cell receptor beta chain was retrieved from a study of T cells expressing NK-cell markers. Broader study findings: Dominant NKG2C+ clonotype frequencies of about 1.0-8% of CD8+ T cells were measured in about 6 donors.

Turning to this clonotype: Its antigen is unidentified.

Germline CDR1 reads SGHVS; CDR2 reads FQNEAQ. This CDR3 is 15 amino acids long. TCRdb re-called the 5' RACE reads, yielding one record per CDR3 amino acid sequence without DNA. The sample table includes 200,000 to 300,000 distinct CDR3 sequences. The source of this sequence is a woman between 18 and 69 years old in good health. Material for sequencing was blood T cells: a sorted CD56 or NKG2C T cell subset, CD4+ or CD8+ T cells, or bulk PBMC T cells (not recorded which). V and J are TRBV7-8 and TRBJ2-4; TCRdb indicates TRBD1, and absent DNA this call remains unverified. The CDR3 region is CASSLAGTAKNIQYF.